This TCR beta chain is drawn from a study of blood T cells in healthy people across ages. Sample-barcoded 5' priming and a J-beta primer mix drove a second PCR of roughly 6 to 12 cycles. TCRdb redid the calling of the 5' RACE reads with MiXCR, one entry per CDR3 protein. The profile shows some 640,000 distinct CDR3 sequences, over 45% of them singletons. This clonotype showed up just a few times. V was pared by 5 bases and J by 11 bases, with 9 bases between. This CDR3 region has 10 residues. CDR1 is SNHLY, CDR2 FYNNEI, per germline. Every donor provided around 9.5 milliliters of peripheral blood. The extraction recovered at least 5.5 micrograms of total RNA per sample.

The V gene is TRBV2, the J gene TRBJ2-5; perhaps TRBD2 as D (5 bases). The sequencing input was blood. This sequence was found in a woman between 55 and 75 years old in good health. The DNA for the CDR3 is TGTGCCAGCAGTAACTGGGAGCAGTACTTC. Translated: CASSNWEQYF.